This T cell receptor (beta chain) is drawn from a study of Ad26.COV2.S vaccination and SARS-CoV-2 variants. Study at large: Donor participated within the Ad26.COV2.S arm of the COV1001 trial.

Treatment of the sample: some 20 received Ad26.COV2.S at low or high dose, single or two shots; about five received placebo; per-sample allocation not given. The investigators took samples on day 63 after the first vaccine or placebo injection. CDR1 and CDR2 (germline): ENHRY, SYGVKD. The V gene lost 3 bases and the J gene lost 7 bases, with 7 bases spanning the gap. The length of the CDR3 is 13 residues. This clone was seen only a few times. Produced via immunoSEQ multiplex PCR; TCRdb's table is partial and in-frame only. The profile shows more than 400,000 clones, about nine tenths of them singletons.

The sample consisted of peripheral blood, taken in a trial of Ad26.COV2.S vaccine versus placebo. The chain uses TRBV10-3 and TRBJ1-6, with D unclear. The origin of this receptor is a person aged 18-65 years who received the Ad26.COV2.S COVID-19 vaccine or a placebo. This CDR3 reads CAISEQNNSPLHF. CDR3 DNA sequence: TGTGCCATCAGTGAACAAAACAATTCACCCCTCCACTTT.